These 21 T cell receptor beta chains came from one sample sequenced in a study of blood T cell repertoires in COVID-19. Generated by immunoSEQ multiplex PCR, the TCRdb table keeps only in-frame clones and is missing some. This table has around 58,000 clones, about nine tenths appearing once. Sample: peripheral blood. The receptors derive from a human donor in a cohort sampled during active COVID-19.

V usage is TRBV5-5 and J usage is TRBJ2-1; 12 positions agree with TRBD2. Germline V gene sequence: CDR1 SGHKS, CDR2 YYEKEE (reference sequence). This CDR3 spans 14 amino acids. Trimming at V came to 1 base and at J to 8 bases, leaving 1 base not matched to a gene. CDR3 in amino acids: CASSLRLAGDEQFF. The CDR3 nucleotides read TGTGCCAGCAGCTTGAGACTAGCGGGGGATGAGCAGTTCTTC.

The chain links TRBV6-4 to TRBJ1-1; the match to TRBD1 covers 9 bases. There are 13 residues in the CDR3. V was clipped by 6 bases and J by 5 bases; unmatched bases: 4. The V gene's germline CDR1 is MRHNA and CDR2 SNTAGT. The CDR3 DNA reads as TGTGCCAGCAGGCGAGACAGGGGGACTGAAGCTTTCTTT. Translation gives CASRRDRGTEAFF.

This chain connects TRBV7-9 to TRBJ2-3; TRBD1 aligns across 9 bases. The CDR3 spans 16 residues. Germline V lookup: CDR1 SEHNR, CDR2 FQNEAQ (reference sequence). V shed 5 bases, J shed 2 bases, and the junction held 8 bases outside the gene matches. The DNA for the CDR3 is TGTGCCAGCAGCCTGGGACAGGGAGGCGACACAGATACGCAGTATTTT. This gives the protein CASSLGQGGDTDTQYF.

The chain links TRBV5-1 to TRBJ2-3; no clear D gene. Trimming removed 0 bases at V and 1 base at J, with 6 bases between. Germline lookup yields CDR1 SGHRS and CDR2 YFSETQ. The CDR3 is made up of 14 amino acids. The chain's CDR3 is CASSLERGTDTQYF. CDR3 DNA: TGCGCCAGCAGCTTGGAACGCGGCACAGATACGCAGTATTTT.

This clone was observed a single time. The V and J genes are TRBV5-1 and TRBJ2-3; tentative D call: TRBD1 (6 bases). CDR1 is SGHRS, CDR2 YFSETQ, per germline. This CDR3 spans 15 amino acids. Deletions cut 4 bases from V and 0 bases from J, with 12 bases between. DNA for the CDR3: TGCGCCAGCAGCACGTGGACAGCTAGCACAGATACGCAGTATTTT. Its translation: CASSTWTASTDTQYF. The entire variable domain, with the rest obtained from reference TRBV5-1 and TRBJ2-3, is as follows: KAGVTQTPRYLIKTRGQQVTLSCSPISGHRSVSWYQQTPGQGLQFLFEYFSETQRNKGNFPGRFSGRQFSNSRSEMNVSTLELGDSALYLCASSTWTASTDTQYFGPGTRLTVL.

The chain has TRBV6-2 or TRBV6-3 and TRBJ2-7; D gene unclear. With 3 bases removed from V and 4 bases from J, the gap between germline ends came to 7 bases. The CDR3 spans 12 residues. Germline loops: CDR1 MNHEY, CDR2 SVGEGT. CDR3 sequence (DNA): TGTGCCAGCAGTTATTCGTTATACGAGCAGTACTTC. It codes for CASSYSLYEQYF.

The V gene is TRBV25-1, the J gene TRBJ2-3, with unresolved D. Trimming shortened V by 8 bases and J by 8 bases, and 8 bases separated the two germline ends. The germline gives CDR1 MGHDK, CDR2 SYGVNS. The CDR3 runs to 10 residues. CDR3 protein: CASSFVTQYF. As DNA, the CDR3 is TGTGCCAGCTCCTTCGTTACGCAGTATTTT.

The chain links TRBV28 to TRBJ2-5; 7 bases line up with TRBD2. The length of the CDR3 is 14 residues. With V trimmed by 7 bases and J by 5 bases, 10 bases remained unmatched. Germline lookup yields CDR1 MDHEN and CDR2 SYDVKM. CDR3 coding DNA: TGTGCCAGCACCTTGGGGGTCGGGAGGGAGACCCAGTACTTC. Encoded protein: CASTLGVGRETQYF. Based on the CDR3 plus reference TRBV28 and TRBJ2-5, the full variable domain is DVKVTQSSRYLVKRTGEKVFLECVQDMDHENMFWYRQDPGLGLRLIYFSYDVKMKEKGDIPEGYSVSREKKERFSLILESASTNQTSMYLCASTLGVGRETQYFGPGTRLLVL.

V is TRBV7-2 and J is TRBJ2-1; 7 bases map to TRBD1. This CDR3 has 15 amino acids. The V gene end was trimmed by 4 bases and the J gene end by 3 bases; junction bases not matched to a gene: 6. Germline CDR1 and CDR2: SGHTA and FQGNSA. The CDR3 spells CASSSGQVYYNEQFF. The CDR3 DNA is TGTGCCAGCAGCTCAGGACAGGTGTACTACAATGAGCAGTTCTTC.

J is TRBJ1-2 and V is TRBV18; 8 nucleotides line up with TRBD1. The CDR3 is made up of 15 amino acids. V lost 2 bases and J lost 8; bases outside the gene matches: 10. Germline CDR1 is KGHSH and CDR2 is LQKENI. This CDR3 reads CASSPTGQGREGYTF. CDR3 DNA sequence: TGTGCCAGCTCACCAACCGGACAGGGTAGAGAAGGCTACACCTTC.

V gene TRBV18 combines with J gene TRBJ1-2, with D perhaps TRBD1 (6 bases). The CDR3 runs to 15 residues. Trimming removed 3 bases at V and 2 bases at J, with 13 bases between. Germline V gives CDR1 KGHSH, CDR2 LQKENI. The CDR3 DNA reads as TGTGCCAGCTCACCCACAGGGCGACCCAACTATGGCTACACCTTC. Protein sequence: CASSPTGRPNYGYTF.

CDR3 residues: CASSRLAGGPYEQYF. The CDR3 coding sequence is TGTGCCAGCAGCCGCTTAGCGGGGGGGCCATACGAGCAGTACTTC. This sequence joins TRBV14 and TRBJ2-7, with TRBD2 matching over 11 bases. Germline V gene data show CDR1 as SGHDN and CDR2 as FVKESK. The junction had 6 bases not matched to a gene; V was cut back by 4 bases and J by 4 bases. This CDR3 comprises 15 residues.

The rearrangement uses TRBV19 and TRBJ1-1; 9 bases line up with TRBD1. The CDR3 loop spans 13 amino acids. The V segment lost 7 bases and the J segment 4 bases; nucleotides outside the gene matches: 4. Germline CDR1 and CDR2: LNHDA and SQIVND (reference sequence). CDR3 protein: CASKGTGFTEAFF. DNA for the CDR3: TGTGCCAGTAAAGGGACAGGGTTCACTGAAGCTTTCTTT.

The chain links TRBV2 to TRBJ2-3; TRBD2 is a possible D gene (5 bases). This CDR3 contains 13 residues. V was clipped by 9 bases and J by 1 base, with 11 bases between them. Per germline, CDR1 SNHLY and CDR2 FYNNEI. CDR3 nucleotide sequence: TGTGCCAGTAATAAGGAGGGCACAGATACGCAGTATTTT. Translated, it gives CASNKEGTDTQYF.

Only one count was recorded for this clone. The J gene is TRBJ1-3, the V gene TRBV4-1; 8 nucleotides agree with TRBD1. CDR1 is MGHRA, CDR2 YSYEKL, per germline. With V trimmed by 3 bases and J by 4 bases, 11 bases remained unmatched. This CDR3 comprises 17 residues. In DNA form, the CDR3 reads TGCGCCAGCAGCCACGGACAGGGAACCTTGGGAGGAAACACCATATATTTT. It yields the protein CASSHGQGTLGGNTIYF.

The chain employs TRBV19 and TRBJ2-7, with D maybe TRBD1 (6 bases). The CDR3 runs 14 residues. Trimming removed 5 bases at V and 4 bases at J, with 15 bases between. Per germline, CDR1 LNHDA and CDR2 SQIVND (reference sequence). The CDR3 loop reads CASSPRQAGYEQYF. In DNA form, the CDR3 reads TGTGCCAGTAGTCCTAGACAGGCCGGGTACGAGCAGTACTTC.

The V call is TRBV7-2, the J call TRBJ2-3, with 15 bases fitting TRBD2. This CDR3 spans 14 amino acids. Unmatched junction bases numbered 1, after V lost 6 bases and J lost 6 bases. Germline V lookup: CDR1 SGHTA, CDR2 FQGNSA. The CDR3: CASRGLAGGDTQYF. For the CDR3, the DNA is TGTGCCAGCAGAGGACTAGCGGGGGGGGATACGCAGTATTTT.

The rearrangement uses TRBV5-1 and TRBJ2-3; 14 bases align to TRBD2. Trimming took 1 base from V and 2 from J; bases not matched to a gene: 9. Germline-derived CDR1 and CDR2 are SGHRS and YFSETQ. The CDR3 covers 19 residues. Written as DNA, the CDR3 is TGCGCCAGCAGCTTGCGTCCCGGGACTAGCGGGGGTTCCACAGATACGCAGTATTTT. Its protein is CASSLRPGTSGGSTDTQYF. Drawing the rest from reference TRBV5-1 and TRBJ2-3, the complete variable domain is KAGVTQTPRYLIKTRGQQVTLSCSPISGHRSVSWYQQTPGQGLQFLFEYFSETQRNKGNFPGRFSGRQFSNSRSEMNVSTLELGDSALYLCASSLRPGTSGGSTDTQYFGPGTRLTVL.

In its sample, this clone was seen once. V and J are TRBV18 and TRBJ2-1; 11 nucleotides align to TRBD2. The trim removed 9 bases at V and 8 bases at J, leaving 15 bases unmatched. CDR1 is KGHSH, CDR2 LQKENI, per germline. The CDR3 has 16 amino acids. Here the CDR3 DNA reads TGTGCCAGTTGCACGGTACTAGCGGGAGATATCGATGAGCAGTTCTTC. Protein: CASCTVLAGDIDEQFF. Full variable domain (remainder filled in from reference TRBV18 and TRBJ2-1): NAGVMQNPRHLVRRRGQEARLRCSPMKGHSHVYWYRQLPEEGLKFMVYLQKENIIDESGMPKERFSAEFPKEGPSILRIQQVVRGDSAAYFCASCTVLAGDIDEQFFGPGTRLTVL.

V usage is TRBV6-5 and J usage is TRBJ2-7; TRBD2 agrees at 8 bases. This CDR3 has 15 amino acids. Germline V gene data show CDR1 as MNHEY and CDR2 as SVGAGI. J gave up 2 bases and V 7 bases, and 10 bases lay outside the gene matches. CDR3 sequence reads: CASNAWRGETYEQYF. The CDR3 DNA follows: TGTGCCAGCAATGCATGGCGGGGGGAAACCTACGAGCAGTACTTC.

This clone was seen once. The CDR3 DNA reads TGTGCCAGCAGCCCGCGCCCGCAGGCCGCTAACTATGGCTACACCTTC. Protein: CASSPRPQAANYGYTF. The rearrangement joins TRBV7-6 to TRBJ1-2; no clear D. Per germline, CDR1 SGHVS and CDR2 FNYEAQ. The CDR3 consists of 16 residues. The V and J ends lost 5 bases and 0 bases respectively, with 16 bases between them.